The clone carrying this TCR beta chain was seen once. Its antigen is currently unknown. This entry belongs to a study of CD4 T cells in relation to SARS-CoV-2 and coronaviruses. The germline CDR1 and CDR2 sequences are MNHEY and SMNVEV (reference sequence). V was shortened by 3 bases and J by 1 base, with 19 bases between the two germline ends. The length of the CDR3 is 18 residues. Data came from immunoSEQ multiplex PCR; TCRdb stores just in-frame clones and leaves some out. This table has about 23,000 clones, roughly 80% appearing once. CD4+ T cells from unexposed donors were obtained before the COVID-19 pandemic (2011-2018). CD4+ T cells were isolated from the cells after about ten days of culture.

Sequences were obtained from CD4+ T cells from PBMCs, cultured in vitro. The chain is built from TRBV27 and TRBJ2-1, with D possibly TRBD1 on 5 matching bases. This sequence was found in a human donor in good health. For the CDR3, the DNA is TGTGCCAGCAGTTTCTACAGGTCCCCGGTGGGGTCCTACAATGAGCAGTTCTTC. Its protein is CASSFYRSPVGSYNEQFF.